This TCR beta chain emerged from a study of shared clonotypes between healthy human individuals. Measured with immunoSEQ multiplex PCR; TCRdb has only the in-frame clones, and not every one. Altogether over a million clones are present, roughly 95% being singletons, with the ten largest covering 1.2%. The CDR3 is 20 residues long. From germline, CDR1 is MNHEY and CDR2 SMNVEV (reference sequence). J gave up 6 bases and V 5 bases, and 26 bases lay outside the gene matches. CD45RA+ naive and CD45RA-negative memory subsets were separated from CD4+ cells. The chain employs TRBV27 and TRBJ2-3; 7 bases align to TRBD1. The clonotype was recovered from a man aged 25 to 45 in good health. The material sequenced was naive CD4+ T cells sorted from blood. Subset here: CD45RA+ positively selected. DNA of the CDR3: TGTGCCAGCAGTGTCATGACAGGGAAACTGGCCCGGACCCTCATGGATACGCAGTATTTT. Its protein is CASSVMTGKLARTLMDTQYF.